The present TCR beta chain was sequenced within a study of T cell responses to AZD1222 COVID-19 vaccine (dated by TCRdb to 2020 to 2022). A note on the overall study: TCR sequencing was performed for roughly 250 trial participants, of whom roughly 200 were given two doses of AZD1222 and around 25 were given two doses of MenACWY control vaccine. Enrollment into the trials was organized by age into subgroups of 18-55, 56-69 and 70-plus years, and those subgroups contained about 150, 27 and 61 TCR-sequenced participants, respectively. Study-level results and caveats: A significant rise in spike-specific TCR breadth and depth was observed after two AZD1222 doses relative to day 0 and relative to MenACWY recipients. In the small 56-69-year group, the increase in depth fell short of significance, most likely because of low power. Only six AZD1222 recipients were SARS-CoV-2 seropositive at baseline, limiting conclusions about previously exposed vaccinees. Epitopes outside the regions mutated in the B.1.351 and B.1.1.7 variants were reportedly recognized by nearly half of the unique spike-specific TCRs. Most participants were white British and females outnumbered males, and the authors suggested that clonal diversity may have been underestimated. CD4 TCRs associated with the vaccine covered the entire spike protein, and the dominant responses were in regions 160-218 and 743-854. Because no day 14 peak-response samples were available, repertoires were characterized only after the peak T cell response.

The meaning of the sample's time point label: about 28 days (+/-7) after the second vaccine dose. AZD1222 recipients with second doses at about 4 weeks or about 12 weeks were pooled, because spike-specific TCR depth and breadth did not differ between schedules. Samples from vaccinated people were obtained from the UK trials COV001 and COV002, which included a single-blind randomized controlled phase 2/3 trial of AZD1222 (ChAdOx1 nCoV-19) in healthy adults. Trial participant PBMC samples were collected at day 0 and day 28 after the second dose for TCRbeta chain sequencing. The CDR3 regions of human TCRbeta chains were analyzed by immunosequencing. Concerning the study's data processing: Repertoire TCRs were checked for matches against a reference library of SARS-CoV-2-specific TCRs that had been generated using the MIRA antigen-specificity platform. Breadth was defined as the fraction of unique TCRs that were SARS-CoV-2-associated, and depth was defined as the fraction of total T cells that were SARS-CoV-2-associated. Each spike-specific TCR was assigned to its reactive spike region and to a CD4 or CD8 class using the MIRA data. Log10-transformed breadth and depth values were compared by one-way ANOVA with Sidak's multiple comparisons tests. TCRdb provides this immuneACCESS table in a form limited to in-frame rearrangements. Some clones are lacking; in checked studies, under half of them reflect an unresolved V gene, and why the rest are absent is not known. V and J calls and clone size follow that table, whereas D and trimming were derived from the DNA. The sample table contains 180,000 or so clones; only one count was recorded for 92% of them. 1.3% of the sample comes from the top ten.

Sequences MNHEY (CDR1) and SVGAGI (CDR2) are obtained from the germline V gene. Including the terminal cysteine and phenylalanine, the CDR3 comprises 15 residues. The only DNA kept is the CDR3, 45 bases in frame from the first base. V is cut by 6 bases and J by 4 bases, and the space between the germline ends is 16 bases. Concerning this clone: This clone's antigen is unknown. No quality values exist for individual bases; no much larger clone is one base distant.

The receptor was derived from an adult who received the AZD1222 COVID-19 vaccine. The receptor chain draws on TRBV6-5 and TRBJ1-3; 5 matching bases give a weak D call of TRBD1. The sequences come from peripheral blood, collected 28 days after the second AZD1222 dose. Here is the DNA: TGTGCCAGCAGGGGGGGAGACTTTCTGGGAAACACCATATATTTT. It encodes CASRGGDFLGNTIYF.